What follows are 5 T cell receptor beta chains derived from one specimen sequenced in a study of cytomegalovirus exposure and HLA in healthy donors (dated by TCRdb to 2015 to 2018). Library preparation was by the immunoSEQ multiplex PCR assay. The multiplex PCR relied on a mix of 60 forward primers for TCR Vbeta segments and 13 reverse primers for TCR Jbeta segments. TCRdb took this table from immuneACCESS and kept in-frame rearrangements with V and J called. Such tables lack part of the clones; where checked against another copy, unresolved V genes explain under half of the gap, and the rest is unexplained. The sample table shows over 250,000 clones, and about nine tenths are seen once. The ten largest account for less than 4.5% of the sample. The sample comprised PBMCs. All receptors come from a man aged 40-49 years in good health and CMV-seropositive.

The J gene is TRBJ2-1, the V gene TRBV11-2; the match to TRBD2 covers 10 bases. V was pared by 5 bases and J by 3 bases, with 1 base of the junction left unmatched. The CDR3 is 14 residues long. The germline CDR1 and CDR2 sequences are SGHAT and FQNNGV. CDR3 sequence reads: CASSLAGVYNEQFF. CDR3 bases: TGTGCCAGCAGCCTAGCGGGAGTCTACAATGAGCAGTTCTTC.

The CDR3 bases are TGTGCCATCAGTGAACAGGTCTTGAACTATGGCTACACCTTC. Its protein is CAISEQVLNYGYTF. V usage is TRBV10-3 and J usage is TRBJ1-2, with a tentative D call TRBD1 (5 bases). Trimming shortened V by 3 bases and J by 2 bases, and 10 bases separated the two germline ends. The CDR3 is 14 residues long. Germline values: CDR1 ENHRY, CDR2 SYGVKD.

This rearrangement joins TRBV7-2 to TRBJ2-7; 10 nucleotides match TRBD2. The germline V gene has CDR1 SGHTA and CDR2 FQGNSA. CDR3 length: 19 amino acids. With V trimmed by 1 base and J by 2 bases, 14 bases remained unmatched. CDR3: CASSLDSRFLAGAPYEQYF. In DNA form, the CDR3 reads TGTGCCAGCAGCTTAGATTCCAGATTTCTAGCGGGAGCACCCTACGAGCAGTACTTC. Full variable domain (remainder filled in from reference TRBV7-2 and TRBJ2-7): GAGVSQSPSNKVTEKGKDVELRCDPISGHTALYWYRQSLGQGLEFLIYFQGNSAPDKSGLPSDRFSAERTGGSVSTLTIQRTQQEDSAVYLCASSLDSRFLAGAPYEQYFGPGTRLTVT.

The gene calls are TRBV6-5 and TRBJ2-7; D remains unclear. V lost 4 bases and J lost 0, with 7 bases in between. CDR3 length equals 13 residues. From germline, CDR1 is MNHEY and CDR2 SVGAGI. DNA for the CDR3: TGTGCCAGCAGTTTCGGGTCCTCCTACGAGCAGTACTTC. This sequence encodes CASSFGSSYEQYF.

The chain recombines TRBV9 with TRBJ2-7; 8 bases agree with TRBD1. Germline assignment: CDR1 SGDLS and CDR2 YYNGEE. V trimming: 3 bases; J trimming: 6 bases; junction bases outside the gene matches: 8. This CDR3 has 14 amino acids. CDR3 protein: CASSDDRGSGEQYF. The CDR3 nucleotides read TGTGCCAGCAGCGATGACAGGGGTTCAGGCGAGCAGTACTTC. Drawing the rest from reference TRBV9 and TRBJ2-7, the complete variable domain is DSGVTQTPKHLITATGQRVTLRCSPRSGDLSVYWYQQSLDQGLQFLIQYYNGEERAKGNILERFSAQQFPDLHSELNLSSLELGDSALYFCASSDDRGSGEQYFGPGTRLTVT.